The subject of this entry is one TCR beta chain. Its antigen remains unidentified. Assay: immunoSEQ multiplex PCR; the TCRdb copy retains only in-frame clones and omits some. Seen here are around 30,000 clones, around 92% observed once, and the top ten hold over 0.7%. The sample originates from a study of graft-versus-host responses after intestinal transplantation. Study-wide background: Tacrolimus plus steroids were given to all recipients for two to three years, preceded by anti-thymocyte globulin induction.

Overall study findings and caveats: An association linked early post-transplant HvG declines with peak circulating GvH clone levels.

The CDR3 is 14 residues long. Germline CDR1 and CDR2: MNHEY and SVGAGI. V was clipped by 3 bases and J by 3 bases, with 12 bases between them. Here the sequenced sample was PBMCs, taken just over 65 days after intestinal transplant. The chain couples TRBV6-5 to TRBJ2-7; no clear D. The source of this sequence is a human patient who received an intestinal transplant, so some T cells may come from the graft donor. The CDR3 sequence is CASSYSYGFYEQYF. The CDR3 DNA reads as TGTGCCAGCAGTTATAGCTATGGTTTCTACGAGCAGTACTTC.